This TCR beta chain is from a study of cytomegalovirus exposure and HLA in healthy donors (dated by TCRdb to about 2017). Background for the entire study: An earlier analysis of a few hundred of the donors reported around 280 Gb of sequence data and roughly 120 million unique TCR beta sequences obtained from approximately 180 million T cells. In an earlier analysis of a few hundred of the donors, high-throughput TCR beta sequencing was used to judge whether each TCR beta V gene segment behaved as functional or pseudogenic. An early release covering roughly 640 HLA-typed donors comprised about 310 gigabases of sequencing data and around 80 million unique TCR sequences. Donor age, sex, ethnicity and CMV serostatus were compiled alongside the repertoire data. Genome-wide SNP genotypes for about 65% of the 666 donors were used in a later genetic analysis, which treated that subset as a discovery cohort. Both class I and class II loci were covered by HLA typing, at four-digit resolution. Along with the roughly 700-subject first cohort, a separate validation cohort of more than 90 different subjects was used. The study used immunosequencing to profile the T cell repertoires of approximately 630 subjects and linked those repertoires to cytomegalovirus serostatus. The later analysis used no new phenotypic data to find candidate immune exposures, relying instead on TCR beta sequences and their occurrence across donors. The study aimed to test whether signatures of past pathogen exposure could be identified by cataloging public T cell receptors. All discovery cohort repertoires had been generated on a single sequencing platform. Because of strong linkage in the cohort, five DR-DQ haplotypes were treated as single units for association and clustering. In a later analysis, previously published TCR beta repertoires from 550 to 700 donors were re-analyzed and high-resolution HLA genotyping was added so that TCR occurrence patterns could be studied. To predict cytomegalovirus infection status, the study brought together high-throughput TCR immunosequencing, statistical association of individual TCRs with disease status, and machine learning. Across around 400 genotyped donors of the cohort, an average of approximately 220,000 unique TCR beta nucleotide sequences per donor were sequenced, and 15% to 20% of those sequences were non-productive. The number of donors typed differed by locus, with roughly 620-630 for A, B, C, DRB1 and DQB1, over 500 for DQA1, nearly 610 for DPA1, and around 430 for DPB1. Among the roughly 430 genotyped donors, approximately 82% belonged to the genetic ancestry cluster associated with self-reported Caucasian donors.

The germline V gene gives CDR1 as SGHTA and CDR2 as FQGNSA. Including the terminal cysteine and phenylalanine, the CDR3 comprises 13 residues. The sequence is cut down to CDR3 DNA, 39 bases in frame from base 1. The junction carries 9 bases between V and J, which are trimmed by 5 bases and 2 bases respectively. A note on this clone: This receptor's antigen is unknown. Other DNA sequences of this sample code for an identical CDR3.

The cohort comprised approximately 700 healthy bone marrow donors. At the time of sampling, all cohort members were nominally healthy, though unrecorded immune exposures were likely present. The donor was CMV seropositive and was included in the group of 270 or so seropositive cohort members. Each donor provided a peripheral blood sample, and peripheral blood mononuclear cells were used for TCR beta sequencing. The Qiagen DNeasy Blood Extraction Kit was used to extract genomic DNA from the blood cell samples. The library was prepared using the immunoSEQ multiplex PCR assay. A mixture of 60 forward primers for TCR Vbeta segments and 13 reverse primers for TCR Jbeta segments was used in the multiplex PCR. A multiplex PCR assay on genomic DNA amplified the CDR3 region of rearranged TCR beta genes. The Illumina HiSeq System was used to sequence the amplified TCR beta libraries as 87-base-pair reads. The source study handled its data this way. Across the 666 repertoires, a later analysis counted some 81 million unique TCR beta chains, 9.5 million to 12 million of which were shared by at least two donors. A nearest-neighbor algorithm error-corrected the raw reads and collapsed the reads into unique sequences, merging closely related sequences to remove PCR and sequencing errors. Alignment of CDR3 sequences to IMGT reference sequences was used to assign V, D and J gene segments. Each retained sequence needed at least a six-nucleotide match to both a V gene segment and a J gene segment. Rearrangements were classified as productive when the CDR3 lacked stop codons and remained in frame with V and J, and all other rearrangements were classified as non-productive. Following IMGT convention, CDR3 was defined as the stretch from the second conserved V-encoded cysteine up to the conserved J-encoded phenylalanine. The earlier analysis of about 530 of the donors excluded any sequence lacking an unambiguous match to a single V gene segment. An earlier analysis of some 610 of the donors called V segments functional above 56.7% productive rearrangements and segregating when the between-donor standard deviation exceeded 5%. A statistical classification framework was developed to diagnose cytomegalovirus status using the catalog of TCR beta chain sequences. A later analysis assigned V and J genes by comparing TCR nucleotide sequences with IMGT/GENE-DB human TR gene sequences. A later analysis assigned CDR3 sequences and most-parsimonious VDJ recombination scenarios with the TCRdist pipeline. A later analysis defined each TCR beta chain by its CDR3 amino acid sequence plus V-gene family, and excluded reads lacking a unique V-gene family. In a later analysis, approximately 590 highly shared, low-generation-probability nucleotide sequences were removed to address suspected cross-contamination and a sequencing artifact. In a later analysis, a clonal expansion index was calculated for each public chain from normalized within-repertoire ranks of inferred template counts. In a later analysis, generation probabilities were computed using a VDJ recombination model fitted to out-of-frame rearrangements, and the results were checked against IGoR. Hypergeometric tests were used in a later analysis to score TCR-TCR, TCR-HLA and TCR-CMV co-occurrence, with a repertoire-size bias correction applied to the TCR pairs. False discovery rates were estimated in a later analysis by permuting HLA or CMV assignments 20 times. A later analysis grouped co-occurring TCRs with DBSCAN, adding TCRdist sequence similarity when clustering within HLA-allele-positive subsets. Repertoires with fewer than 30,000 or more than 120,000 public chains, plus five repertoires with anomalous nucleotide sharing, were excluded from co-occurrence clustering. TCRdb mirrors the immuneACCESS table, restricted to in-frame sequences. Some clones are absent from its copies; in checked studies, under half trace to an unresolved V gene, and the reason for the others is unknown. That table gives V, J and clone size, and the DNA gave D and trimming. The table of this sample itemizes 180,000 or so clones. 0.75% to 0.85% of the sample lies in the top ten.

The paper as a whole reports these results and caveats: In vitro tests confirmed that a few of the cytomegalovirus-associated TCR beta chains recognize cytomegalovirus antigens. Strong co-occurrence of HLA alleles, especially DR and DQ, made assigning TCR associations to individual alleles difficult. The classifier was reported to diagnose cytomegalovirus status with high specificity and sensitivity in both the original cohort and the validation cohort. Several of the top co-occurrence clusters appeared to be linked to parvovirus B19, influenza, CMV and Epstein-Barr virus, according to a later analysis. Because some donors lacked HLA typing at each locus, the association tests relied only on the typed subset. A cluster of highly shared sequence variants was judged likely to represent a technical artifact of the sequencing pipeline. In a later analysis, the rate of TCR association differed among HLA loci, with DRB1 alleles having the most associated TCRs and HLA-C alleles having the fewest. A later genetic analysis associated a missense DCLRE1C variant with V-gene and J-gene trimming of TCR beta chains, and an independent cohort replicated the association. A later analysis associated 16,951 TCR beta sequences with specific HLA alleles at a false discovery rate of 0.05. In an earlier analysis of 450 to 750 of the donors, most TCR beta V segments appeared in productive rearrangements about 87% or about 30% of the time, broadly matching IMGT annotations. A later analysis found that HLA-associated TCR beta chains were more clonally expanded and had lower generation probabilities than equally common non-associated chains. Only TCR beta chains were sequenced in this cohort, and the absence of alpha or paired-chain data limited detectable features. Linkage disequilibrium might explain the correlated functional status among segregating V segments, but an unknown experimental factor could not be ruled out. A further reported finding was that TCR beta sequences accurately predicted the HLA-A and HLA-B alleles for most subjects in the first cohort. CMV serostatus was the only immune exposure information available for the cohort. Because counts were too low, about 17 rarely observed V segments, including chromosome 9 orphons, were excluded from the earlier analysis of a few hundred of the donors. The study listed over 150 TCR beta chains as associated with cytomegalovirus. The authors suggested that the approach could potentially be extended to other disease states and immunological phenotypes. Most TCR sequences were observed very rarely across donors, whereas some public TCRs were present in many individuals. Presence/absence analyses assumed roughly uniform sequencing depth across donors, an assumption that may not hold. In a later analysis, most CMV-associated TCR beta chains were found to appear HLA-restricted, with HLA associations seemingly driven largely by CMV exposure. In a later genetic analysis, fewer N-insertions in productive TCRs were reported among donors in an Asian-associated ancestry cluster than the approximately 630-donor mean. Some IMGT-functional V segments, including TRBV6-2 and TRBV6-3, could not be distinguished by the 87-base-pair reads and were therefore excluded.

Sequencing was performed on PBMCs. The V gene is TRBV7-2 and the J gene is TRBJ1-2, with no confidently assigned D gene. The sequence came from a woman aged 18-29 years in good health and CMV-seropositive. The encoded CDR3 is CASSPDSNYGYTF. In nucleotides, the sequence is TGTGCCAGCAGCCCGGACTCAAACTATGGCTACACCTTC.